The T cell receptor (beta chain) described here comes from a study of shared clonotypes between healthy human individuals. Study-level findings and limits: At large depth, rarefaction still showed sorted-subset sequencing to be incomplete.

Trimming took 1 base from V and 0 from J, leaving 9 bases between them. The CDR3 has 15 residues. Germline V gene sequence: CDR1 SGHRS, CDR2 YFSETQ. Concerning this clone itself: Its target is unknown. Within the sample, other DNA sequences also encode this same CDR3.

Profiled with immunoSEQ multiplex PCR; TCRdb holds only in-frame clones, not every one. The top ten clones hold 0.35% to 0.45% of a sample with roughly 2,500,000 clones, 93% of them seen once. Sequencing was done on a sample of naive CD4+ T cells from PBMCs. Indicated subset: CD45RA+ positively selected. The TCR originated in a man aged 18 to 29 in good health. Some clones in this sample may be carry-over from other donors' samples. The chain is built from TRBV5-1 and TRBJ2-3; D unresolved. This CDR3 reads CASSLLAASTDTQYF. The CDR3 DNA sequence: TGCGCCAGCAGCTTGTTGGCGGCAAGCACAGATACGCAGTATTTT.